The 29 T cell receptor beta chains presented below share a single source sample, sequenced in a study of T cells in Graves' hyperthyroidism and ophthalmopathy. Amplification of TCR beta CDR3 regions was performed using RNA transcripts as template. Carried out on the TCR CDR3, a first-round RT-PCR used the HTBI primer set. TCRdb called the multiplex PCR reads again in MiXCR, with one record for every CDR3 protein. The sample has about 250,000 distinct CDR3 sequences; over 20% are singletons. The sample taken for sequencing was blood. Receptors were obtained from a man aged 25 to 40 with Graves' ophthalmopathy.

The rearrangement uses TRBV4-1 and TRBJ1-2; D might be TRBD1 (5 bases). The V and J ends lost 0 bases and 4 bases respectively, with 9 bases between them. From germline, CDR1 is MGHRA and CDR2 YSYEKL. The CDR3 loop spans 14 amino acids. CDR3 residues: CASSQDPGGYGYTF. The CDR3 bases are TGCGCCAGCAGCCAAGATCCGGGGGGCTATGGCTACACCTTC.

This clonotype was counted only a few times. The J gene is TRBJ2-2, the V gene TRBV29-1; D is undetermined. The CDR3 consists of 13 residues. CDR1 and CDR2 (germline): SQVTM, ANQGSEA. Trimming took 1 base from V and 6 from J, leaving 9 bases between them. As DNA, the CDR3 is TGCAGCGTTGAAGCCGGGTATCCCGGGGAGCTGTTTTTT. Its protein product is CSVEAGYPGELFF.

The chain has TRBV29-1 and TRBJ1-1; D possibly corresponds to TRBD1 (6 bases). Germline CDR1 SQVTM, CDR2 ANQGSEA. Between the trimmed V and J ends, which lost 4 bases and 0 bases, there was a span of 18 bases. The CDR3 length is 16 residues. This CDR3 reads CSVAVRRRGMNTEAFF. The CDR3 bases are TGCAGCGTTGCGGTCCGCCGGAGGGGGATGAACACTGAAGCTTTCTTT.

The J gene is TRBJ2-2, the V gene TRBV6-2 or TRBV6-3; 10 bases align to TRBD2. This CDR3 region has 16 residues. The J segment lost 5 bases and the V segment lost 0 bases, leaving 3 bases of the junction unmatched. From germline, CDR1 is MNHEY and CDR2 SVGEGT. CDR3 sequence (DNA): TGTGCCAGCAGTTACTCCGGGACTAGCGCGACCGGGGAGCTGTTTTTT. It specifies CASSYSGTSATGELFF.

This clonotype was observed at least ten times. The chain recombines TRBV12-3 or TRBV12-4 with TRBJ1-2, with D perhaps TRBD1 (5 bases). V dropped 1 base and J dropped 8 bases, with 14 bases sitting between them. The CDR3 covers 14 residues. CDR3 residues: CASSLGQITWGYTF. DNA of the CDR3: TGTGCCAGCAGTTTAGGACAGATTACTTGGGGCTACACCTTC.

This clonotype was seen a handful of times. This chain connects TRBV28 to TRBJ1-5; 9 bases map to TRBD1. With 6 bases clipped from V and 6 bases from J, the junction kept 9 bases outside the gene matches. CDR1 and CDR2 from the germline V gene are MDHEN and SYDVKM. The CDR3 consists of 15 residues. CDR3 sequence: CASRGQGRRGQPQHF. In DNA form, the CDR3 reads TGTGCCAGCAGGGGACAGGGCAGGCGCGGTCAGCCCCAGCATTTT.

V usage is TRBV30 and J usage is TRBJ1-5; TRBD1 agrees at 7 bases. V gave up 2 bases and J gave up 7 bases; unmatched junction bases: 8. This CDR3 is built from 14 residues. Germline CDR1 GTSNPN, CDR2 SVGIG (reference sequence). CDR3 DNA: TGTGCCTGGAGTCACGCTACAGGGGCCCAGCCCCAGCATTTT. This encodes CAWSHATGAQPQHF.

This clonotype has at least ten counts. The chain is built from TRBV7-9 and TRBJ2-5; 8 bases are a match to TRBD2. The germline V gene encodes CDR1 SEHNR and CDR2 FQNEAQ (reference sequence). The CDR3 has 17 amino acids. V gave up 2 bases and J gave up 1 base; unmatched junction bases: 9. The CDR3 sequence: CASSLRRGAGGQETQYF. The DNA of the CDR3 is TGTGCCAGCAGCTTACGTCGGGGCGCGGGAGGCCAAGAGACCCAGTACTTC.

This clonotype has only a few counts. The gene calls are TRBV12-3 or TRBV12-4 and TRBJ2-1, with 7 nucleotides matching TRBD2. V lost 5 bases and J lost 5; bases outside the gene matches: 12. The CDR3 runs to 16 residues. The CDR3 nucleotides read TGTGCCAGCAGTGGCTGGGGGACTACGAGAAACAATGAGCAGTTCTTC. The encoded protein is CASSGWGTTRNNEQFF.

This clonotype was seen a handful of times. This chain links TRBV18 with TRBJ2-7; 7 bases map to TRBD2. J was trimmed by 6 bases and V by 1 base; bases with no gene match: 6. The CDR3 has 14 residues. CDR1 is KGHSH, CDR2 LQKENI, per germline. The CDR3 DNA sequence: TGTGCCAGCTCACCACGGGGGGGAGAAGGCGAGCAGTACTTC. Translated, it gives CASSPRGGEGEQYF.

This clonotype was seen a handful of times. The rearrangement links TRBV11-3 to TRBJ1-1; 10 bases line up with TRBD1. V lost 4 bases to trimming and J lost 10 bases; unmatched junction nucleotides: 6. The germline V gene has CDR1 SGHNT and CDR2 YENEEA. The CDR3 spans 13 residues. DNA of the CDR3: TGTGCCAGCAGCTACGACAGGGGGCCGGTAGCTTTCTTT. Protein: CASSYDRGPVAFF.

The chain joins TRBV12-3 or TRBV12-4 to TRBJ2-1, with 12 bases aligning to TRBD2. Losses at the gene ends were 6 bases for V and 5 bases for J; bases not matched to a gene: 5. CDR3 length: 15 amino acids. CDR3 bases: TGTGCCAGCAGCTTGCTAGCGGGAGGGAACAATGAGCAGTTCTTC. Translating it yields CASSLLAGGNNEQFF.

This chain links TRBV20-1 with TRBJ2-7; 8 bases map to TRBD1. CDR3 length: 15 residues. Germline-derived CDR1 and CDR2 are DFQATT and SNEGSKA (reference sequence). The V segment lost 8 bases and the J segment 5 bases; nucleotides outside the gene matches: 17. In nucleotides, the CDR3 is TGCAGTACCCATGGTACACAGGGGGTCAGGAACGAGCAGTACTTC. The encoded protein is CSTHGTQGVRNEQYF.

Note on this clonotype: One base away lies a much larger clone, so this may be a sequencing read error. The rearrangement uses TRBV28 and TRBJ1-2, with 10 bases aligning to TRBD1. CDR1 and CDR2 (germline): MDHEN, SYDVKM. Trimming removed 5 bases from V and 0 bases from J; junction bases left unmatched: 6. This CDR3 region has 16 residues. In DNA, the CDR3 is TGTGCCAGCAGTGCTGGGGGACAGGGGACTAACTATGGCTACACCTTC. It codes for CASSAGGQGTNYGYTF.

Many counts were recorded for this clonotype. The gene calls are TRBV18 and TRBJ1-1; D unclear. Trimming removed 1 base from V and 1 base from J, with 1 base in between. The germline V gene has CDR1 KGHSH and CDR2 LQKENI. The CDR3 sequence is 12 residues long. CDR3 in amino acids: CASSPRNTEAFF. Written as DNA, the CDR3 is TGTGCCAGCTCACCACGGAACACTGAAGCTTTCTTT.

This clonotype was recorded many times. CDR3 residues: CSVVGALPNTEAFF. The CDR3 nucleotides are TGCAGCGTTGTTGGGGCGCTACCTAACACTGAAGCTTTCTTT. The chain is built from TRBV29-1 and TRBJ1-1; maybe TRBD1 (5 bases). The germline V and J ends were trimmed by 4 bases and 2 bases, with 14 bases remaining between them. The V gene's germline CDR1 is SQVTM and CDR2 ANQGSEA. The CDR3 length is 14 residues.

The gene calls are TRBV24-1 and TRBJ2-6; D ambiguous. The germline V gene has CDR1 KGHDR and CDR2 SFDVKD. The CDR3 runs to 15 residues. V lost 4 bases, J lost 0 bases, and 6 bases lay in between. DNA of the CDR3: TGTGCCACCAGTGAGGCCTACTCTGGGGCCAACGTCCTGACTTTC. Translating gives CATSEAYSGANVLTF.

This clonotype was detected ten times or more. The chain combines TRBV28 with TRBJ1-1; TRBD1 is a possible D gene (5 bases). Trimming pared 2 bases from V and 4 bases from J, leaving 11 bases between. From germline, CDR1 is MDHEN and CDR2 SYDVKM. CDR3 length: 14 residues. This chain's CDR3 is CASSLLGGSTEAFF. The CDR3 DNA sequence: TGTGCCAGCAGTTTACTCGGGGGGTCCACTGAAGCTTTCTTT.

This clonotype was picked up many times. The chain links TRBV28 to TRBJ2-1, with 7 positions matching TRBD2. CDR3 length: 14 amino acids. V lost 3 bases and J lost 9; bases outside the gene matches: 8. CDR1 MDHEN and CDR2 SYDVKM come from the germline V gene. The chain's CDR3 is CASSFGGRLGEQFF. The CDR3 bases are TGTGCCAGCAGTTTCGGCGGGAGATTGGGTGAGCAGTTCTTC.

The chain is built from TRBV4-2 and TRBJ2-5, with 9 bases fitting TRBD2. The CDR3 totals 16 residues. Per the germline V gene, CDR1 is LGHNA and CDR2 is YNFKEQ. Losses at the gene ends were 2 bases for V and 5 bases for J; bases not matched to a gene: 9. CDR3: CASSQSASGNVETQYF. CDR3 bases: TGTGCCAGCAGCCAATCGGCTAGCGGGAATGTTGAGACCCAGTACTTC.

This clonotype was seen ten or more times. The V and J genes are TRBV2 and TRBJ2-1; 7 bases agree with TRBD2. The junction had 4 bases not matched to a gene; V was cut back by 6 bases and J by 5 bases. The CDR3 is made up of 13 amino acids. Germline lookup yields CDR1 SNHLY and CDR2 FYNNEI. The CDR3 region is CASRPGLHNEQFF. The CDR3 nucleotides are TGTGCCAGCAGGCCGGGACTACACAATGAGCAGTTCTTC.

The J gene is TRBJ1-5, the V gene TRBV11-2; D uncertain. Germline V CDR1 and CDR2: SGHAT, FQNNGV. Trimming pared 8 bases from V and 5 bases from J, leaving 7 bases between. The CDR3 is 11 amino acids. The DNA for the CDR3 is TGTGCCAGCGGGGTGGATCAGCCCCAGCATTTT. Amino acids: CASGVDQPQHF.

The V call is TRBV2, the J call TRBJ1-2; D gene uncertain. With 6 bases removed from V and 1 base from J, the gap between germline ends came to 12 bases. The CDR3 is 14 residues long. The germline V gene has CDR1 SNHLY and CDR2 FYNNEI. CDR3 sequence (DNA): TGTGCCAGCAGAGAAATCGACGGTAACTATGGCTACACCTTC. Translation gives CASREIDGNYGYTF.

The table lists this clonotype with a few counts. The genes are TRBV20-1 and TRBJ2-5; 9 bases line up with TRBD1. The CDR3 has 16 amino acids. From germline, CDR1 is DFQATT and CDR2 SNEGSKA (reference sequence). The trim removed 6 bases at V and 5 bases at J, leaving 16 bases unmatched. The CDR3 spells CSAGRQGDVLWETQYF. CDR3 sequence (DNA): TGCAGTGCCGGGAGACAGGGGGATGTATTATGGGAGACCCAGTACTTC.

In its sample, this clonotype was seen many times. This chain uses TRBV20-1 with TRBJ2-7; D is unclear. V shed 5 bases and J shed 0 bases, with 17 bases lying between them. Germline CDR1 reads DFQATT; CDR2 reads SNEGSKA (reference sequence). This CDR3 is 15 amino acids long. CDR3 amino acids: CSAGDPGGLSYEQYF. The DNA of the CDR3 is TGCAGTGCTGGCGACCCCGGCGGTCTCTCCTACGAGCAGTACTTC.

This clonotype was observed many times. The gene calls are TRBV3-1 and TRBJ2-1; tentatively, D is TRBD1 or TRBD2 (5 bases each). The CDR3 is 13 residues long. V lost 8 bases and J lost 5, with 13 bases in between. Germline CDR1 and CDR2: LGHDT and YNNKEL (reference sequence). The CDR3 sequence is CASAGAGNNEQFF. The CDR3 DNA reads TGTGCCAGCGCCGGGGCGGGCAACAATGAGCAGTTCTTC.

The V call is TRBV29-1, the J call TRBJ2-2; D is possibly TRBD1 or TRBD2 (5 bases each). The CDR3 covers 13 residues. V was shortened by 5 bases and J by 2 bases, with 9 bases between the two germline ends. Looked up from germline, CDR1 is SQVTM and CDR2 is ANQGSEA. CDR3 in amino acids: CSVRDGNTGELFF. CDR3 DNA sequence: TGCAGCGTTCGGGACGGAAACACCGGGGAGCTGTTTTTT.

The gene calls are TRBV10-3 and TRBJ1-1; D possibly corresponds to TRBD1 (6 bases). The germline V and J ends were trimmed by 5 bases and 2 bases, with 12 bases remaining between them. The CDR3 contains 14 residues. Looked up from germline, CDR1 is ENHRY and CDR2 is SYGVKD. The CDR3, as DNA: TGTGCCATCAGTCCGACTGGGGGCAACACTGAAGCTTTCTTT. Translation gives CAISPTGGNTEAFF.

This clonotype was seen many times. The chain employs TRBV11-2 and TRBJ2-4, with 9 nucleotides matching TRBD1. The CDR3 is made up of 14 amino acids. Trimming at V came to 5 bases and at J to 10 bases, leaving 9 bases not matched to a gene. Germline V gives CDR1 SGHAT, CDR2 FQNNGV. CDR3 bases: TGTGCCAGCAGCCAGGGACAGGGCGAAAGGATTCAGTACTTC. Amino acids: CASSQGQGERIQYF.